This TCR beta chain stems from a study of T-cell reconstitution after alpha-beta-depleted transplantation in children. For TCRbeta, the library was prepared with unique molecular identifiers. In TCRdb, the PCR reads were re-called with MiXCR into one record per CDR3 protein. The repertoire holds 780,000 or so distinct CDR3 sequences, with 16% as singletons. This clonotype was counted many times. This TCR was recovered from a male patient younger than 18 who had a stem cell transplant for acute lymphoblastic leukemia, so the T cells may come from the graft donor. The sample in question was PBMCs, mostly from graft donor cells, obtained 360 days after TCRalphabeta/CD19-depleted stem cell transplant.

Here the CDR3 DNA reads TGTGCCACCGAGACTAGCGGGAGTGTCTATGAGCAGTTCTTC. Amino acid sequence: CATETSGSVYEQFF. This sequence joins TRBV24-1 and TRBJ2-1; 12 nucleotides align to TRBD2. CDR1 KGHDR and CDR2 SFDVKD come from the germline V gene. V lost 9 bases to trimming and J lost 8 bases; unmatched junction nucleotides: 7. There are 14 residues in the CDR3.